These 21 T cell receptor beta chains share one sample of origin, sequenced in a study of blood T cell repertoires in COVID-19 (dated by TCRdb to 2020 to 2022). Library preparation used the immunoSEQ multiplex PCR assay. TCRdb re-hosts the immuneACCESS table, in-frame sequences only. Its copies lack some clones; in the studies checked, an unresolved V gene accounts for under half of them, and the cause for the rest is not known. The sample table contains 150,000 or so clones; only one count was recorded for roughly 76% of them. Jointly, the top ten make up roughly 10% of the sample. What was sequenced was peripheral blood. All receptors derive from a woman aged 45 to 65 with active or convalescent COVID-19.

The J gene is TRBJ2-1, the V gene TRBV9; 7 nucleotides match TRBD1. CDR1 and CDR2 (germline): SGDLS, YYNGEE. The V segment lost 4 bases and the J segment 0 bases; nucleotides outside the gene matches: 4. The CDR3 totals 15 residues. CDR3 coding DNA: TGTGCCAGCAGCATAAGGACAGGCTCCTACAATGAGCAGTTCTTC. This gives the protein CASSIRTGSYNEQFF.

J is TRBJ1-1 and V is TRBV18; 10 nucleotides align to TRBD1. CDR1 is KGHSH, CDR2 LQKENI, per germline. CDR3 length equals 14 residues. V was clipped by 4 bases and J by 3 bases; unmatched bases: 2. The CDR3 sequence is CASSRDRGDTEAFF. CDR3 nucleotides: TGTGCCAGCTCACGGGACAGGGGAGACACTGAAGCTTTCTTT.

This clone was found once. The gene calls are TRBV21-1 and TRBJ1-4; TRBD1 is taken as the D call from the table, unchecked against the DNA. TRBV21-1 is shown as a pseudogene. This CDR3 comprises 17 residues. The CDR3: CASSTRGHGALNEKLFF. CDR3 bases: TGTGCCAGCAGCACTAGGGGGCACGGAGCCCTTAATGAAAAACTGTTTTTT.

J is TRBJ2-7 and V is TRBV3-1 (or the pseudogene TRBV3-2), with TRBD2 matching over 9 bases. The ends lost 4 bases at V and 3 bases at J; junction bases unmatched: 10. Germline V CDR1 and CDR2: LGHDT, YNNKEL (reference sequence). This CDR3 contains 16 residues. The CDR3 is CASSRNPLAGYYEQYF. The CDR3 DNA sequence: TGTGCCAGCAGCCGAAACCCTCTAGCGGGATACTACGAGCAGTACTTC.

This rearrangement joins TRBV4-2 to TRBJ1-6; D might be TRBD1 (6 bases). Germline loops: CDR1 LGHNA, CDR2 YNFKEQ. Deletions cut 4 bases from V and 9 bases from J, with 13 bases between. The CDR3 contains 14 residues. The CDR3 here is CASSPTGQISPLHF. CDR3 sequence (DNA): TGTGCCAGCAGCCCAACGGGACAAATTTCACCCCTCCACTTT.

The sample holds one count of this clone. The chain carries TRBV6-5 and TRBJ1-1, with D possibly TRBD1 on 5 matching bases. Per germline, CDR1 MNHEY and CDR2 SVGAGI. V was pared by 10 bases and J by 4 bases, with 16 bases between. The CDR3 has 13 amino acids. DNA of the CDR3: TGTGCCATTTTCGGGCCGCAGGGCACTGAAGCTTTCTTT. Translating it yields CAIFGPQGTEAFF.

In this sample, this clone turned up once. V is TRBV28 and J is TRBJ1-1; D is uncertain. Germline V gene lookup returns CDR1 MDHEN and CDR2 SYDVKM. V lost 3 bases and J lost 6, with 11 bases in between. This CDR3 has 13 amino acids. CDR3 sequence: CASSLGNWPEAFF. The CDR3 DNA reads as TGTGCCAGCAGTTTGGGCAATTGGCCTGAAGCTTTCTTT.

J is TRBJ2-7 and V is TRBV6-5; D remains ambiguous. V lost 6 bases, J lost 2 bases, and 11 bases lay in between. Germline assignment: CDR1 MNHEY and CDR2 SVGAGI. The CDR3 extends over 13 amino acids. DNA for the CDR3: TGTGCCAGCAGCCCCGTCAGAACCTACGAGCAGTACTTC. Its translation: CASSPVRTYEQYF.

A note on this clone: Other nucleotide sequences in the sample specify the same CDR3. The V and J genes are TRBV12-3 or TRBV12-4 and TRBJ2-3; D gene unclear. The CDR3 runs 11 residues. The germline V and J ends were trimmed by 2 bases and 6 bases, with 3 bases remaining between them. The CDR3 protein is CASSLRDTQYF. CDR3 DNA sequence: TGTGCCAGCAGTTTACGGGATACGCAGTATTTT.

The chain uses TRBV5-4 and TRBJ2-7, with TRBD1 matching 9 bases. The germline V gene encodes CDR1 SGHNT and CDR2 YYREEE (reference sequence). V trimming: 4 bases; J trimming: 3 bases; junction bases outside the gene matches: 11. The CDR3 is 16 amino acids. The CDR3 region is CASSKFSGTGNYEQYF. CDR3 in DNA: TGTGCCAGCAGCAAATTCTCCGGGACAGGGAACTACGAGCAGTACTTC.

This clone has just a few counts. The CDR3 loop is CASSPRGGRSTEAFF. DNA for the CDR3: TGTGCCAGCAGCCCAAGGGGGGGGAGGAGCACTGAAGCTTTCTTT. V is TRBV27 and J is TRBJ1-1; tentatively, D is TRBD1 (6 bases). Between the trimmed V and J ends, which lost 6 bases and 4 bases, there was a span of 18 bases. Germline CDR1 is MNHEY and CDR2 is SMNVEV (reference sequence). The CDR3 covers 15 residues.

The rearrangement uses TRBV7-8 and TRBJ2-2, with D tentatively TRBD1 (6 bases). In germline, CDR1 is SGHVS, CDR2 FQNEAQ. The CDR3 runs to 16 residues. V was cut by 3 bases and J by 4 bases, with 15 bases left in between. CDR3 DNA: TGTGCCAGCAGCTTCCAAGGGGGACGAACCACCGGGGAGCTGTTTTTT. It is translated as CASSFQGGRTTGELFF.

The genes are TRBV4-1 and TRBJ2-1; 10 positions agree with TRBD2. Germline assignment: CDR1 MGHRA and CDR2 YSYEKL. The junction had 4 bases not matched to a gene; V was cut back by 1 base and J by 4 bases. CDR3 length: 16 amino acids. For the CDR3, the DNA is TGCGCCAGCAGCCAAGGGGAAGCGGGGGGGTACAATGAGCAGTTCTTC. As protein: CASSQGEAGGYNEQFF.

V is TRBV7-8 and J is TRBJ2-1; D call uncertain. The CDR3 is 11 amino acids. Between the trimmed V and J ends, which lost 5 bases and 11 bases, there was a span of 10 bases. CDR1 and CDR2 from the germline V gene are SGHVS and FQNEAQ. The CDR3 bases are TGTGCCAGCAGCCCCCGGGTGCAGCAGTTCTTC. Translation gives CASSPRVQQFF.

V and J are TRBV14 and TRBJ2-3, with a tentative D call TRBD1 (5 bases). The CDR3 has 15 residues. Germline CDR1 SGHDN, CDR2 FVKESK. Trimming shortened V by 0 bases and J by 0 bases, and 7 bases separated the two germline ends. In nucleotides, the CDR3 is TGTGCCAGCAGCCAAGATGCAGGGAGCACAGATACGCAGTATTTT. Amino acid sequence: CASSQDAGSTDTQYF.

This sequence joins TRBV3-1 (or the pseudogene TRBV3-2) and TRBJ2-7; D is uncertain. Germline V lookup: CDR1 LGHDT, CDR2 YNNKEL (reference sequence). V lost 4 bases, J lost 4 bases, and 5 bases lay in between. The CDR3 contains 11 residues. The CDR3 loop reads CASSPGYEQYF. The CDR3 bases are TGTGCCAGCAGCCCAGGTTACGAGCAGTACTTC.

This chain uses TRBV7-6 with TRBJ1-1; 12 nucleotides agree with TRBD1. Looked up from germline, CDR1 is SGHVS and CDR2 is FNYEAQ. The CDR3 extends over 19 amino acids. V shed 0 bases, J shed 0 bases, and the junction held 8 bases outside the gene matches. CDR3 loop: CASSLAAGTGGLMNTEAFF. The CDR3 DNA is TGTGCCAGCAGCTTAGCGGCCGGGACAGGGGGCCTCATGAACACTGAAGCTTTCTTT.

CDR3 region: CASSIWAGQGGGNQPQHF. The CDR3 DNA reads TGTGCCAGTAGTATTTGGGCGGGTCAGGGGGGCGGCAATCAGCCCCAGCATTTT. This sequence joins TRBV19 and TRBJ1-5, with 7 positions matching TRBD1. Germline loops: CDR1 LNHDA, CDR2 SQIVND (reference sequence). CDR3 length: 18 residues. V trimming: 3 bases; J trimming: 2 bases; junction bases outside the gene matches: 13.

The chain uses TRBV11-2 and TRBJ2-1, with 11 bases matching TRBD2. CDR3 length: 16 amino acids. The germline V gene encodes CDR1 SGHAT and CDR2 FQNNGV. V lost 3 bases and J lost 9; bases outside the gene matches: 10. The CDR3 reads CASSFSTSGIGSEQFF. As DNA, the CDR3 is TGTGCCAGCAGCTTCTCGACTAGCGGGATAGGGAGTGAGCAGTTCTTC.

The chain joins TRBV7-9 to TRBJ2-1; 11 bases are a match to TRBD2. The germline gives CDR1 SEHNR, CDR2 FQNEAQ (reference sequence). This CDR3 region has 16 residues. Trimming took 0 bases from V and 7 from J; bases not matched to a gene: 5. The CDR3 protein is CASSLALSGGANEQFF. The CDR3 DNA reads TGTGCCAGCAGCTTAGCGCTTAGCGGGGGGGCGAATGAGCAGTTCTTC.

This clone was detected only a few times. V gene TRBV20-1 combines with J gene TRBJ1-5; 8 nucleotides agree with TRBD1. The V gene end was trimmed by 3 bases and the J gene end by 6 bases; junction bases not matched to a gene: 10. Germline values: CDR1 DFQATT, CDR2 SNEGSKA (reference sequence). There are 15 residues in the CDR3. CDR3 region: CSASRTGTVGQPQHF. The CDR3 DNA reads as TGCAGTGCTAGTAGGACAGGGACGGTCGGTCAGCCCCAGCATTTT.